These T cell receptor beta chains were read from a single sample in a study of T cells in Graves' hyperthyroidism and ophthalmopathy. One entry per CDR3 protein results from TCRdb running MiXCR on the multiplex PCR reads. The sample carries about 280,000 distinct CDR3 sequences, around 25% recorded once. Sample: blood. The receptors stem from a man aged 40-49 years with Graves' hyperthyroidism that later progressed to Graves' ophthalmopathy. CDR3s include the opening cysteine and the closing phenylalanine or tryptophan. Each record gives: V gene, clone size, D gene, J gene, CDR3 DNA, CDR3 protein. The D gene is left open where the match is weak. A row's size may be missing; if present it is once, few, many or a size class.

V: TRBV27
size: many
D: TRBD2
J: TRBJ2-3
DNA: TGTGCCAGCGCCCTTCTTGTGGGAGGGTATGATACGCAGTATTTT
CDR3: CASALLVGGYDTQYF

V: TRBV12-3/TRBV12-4
size: many
D: TRBD2
J: TRBJ2-5
DNA: TGTGCCAGCAGTTGGGGCGGGAGCGAGACCCAGTACTTC
CDR3: CASSWGGSETQYF

V: TRBV12-3/TRBV12-4
size: NA
D: NA
J: TRBJ1-3
DNA: TGTGCCAGCAGTTTAAGGGTCGCATATTTT
CDR3: CASSLRVAYF

V: TRBV11-2
size: many
D: TRBD1
J: TRBJ1-2
DNA: TGTGCCAGCAGCTTAGGGGTCAGGGGGAGAGGCTACACCTTC
CDR3: CASSLGVRGRGYTF

V: TRBV7-6
size: NA
D: TRBD1
J: TRBJ1-2
DNA: TGTGCCAGCAGCCAGGGACAGGGACGGGGCTACACCTTC
CDR3: CASSQGQGRGYTF

V: TRBV9
size: NA
D: NA
J: TRBJ2-7
DNA: TGTGCCAGCAGCGTCGGCAGGCGTCCCTACGAGCAGTACTTC
CDR3: CASSVGRRPYEQYF

V: TRBV7-8
size: NA
D: NA
J: TRBJ1-2
DNA: TGTGCCAGCAGTCGCGACAATAACTATGGCTACACCTTC
CDR3: CASSRDNNYGYTF

V: TRBV6-1
size: many
D: NA
J: TRBJ1-2
DNA: TGTGCCAGCAGGGAATCTTGGTCGGACTATGGCTACACCTTC
CDR3: CASRESWSDYGYTF

V: TRBV27
size: many
D: TRBD2
J: TRBJ2-7
DNA: TGTGCCAGCAGTCCGTGGACTAGCGGGGGGTCTTACTACGAGCAGTACTTC
CDR3: CASSPWTSGGSYYEQYF

V: TRBV3-1
size: many
D: NA
J: TRBJ2-7
DNA: TGTGCCAGCAGCCACTATTCCTACGAGCAGTACTTC
CDR3: CASSHYSYEQYF